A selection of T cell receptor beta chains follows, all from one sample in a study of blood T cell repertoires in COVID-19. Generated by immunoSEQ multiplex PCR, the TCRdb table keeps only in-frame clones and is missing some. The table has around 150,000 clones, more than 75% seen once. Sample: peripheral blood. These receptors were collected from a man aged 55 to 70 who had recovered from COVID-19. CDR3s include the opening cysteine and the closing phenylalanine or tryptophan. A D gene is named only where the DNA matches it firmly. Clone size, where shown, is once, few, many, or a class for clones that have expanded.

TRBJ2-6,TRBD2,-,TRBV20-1,TGCAGTGCTAGTTCGGCGGGAGAAACTGGGGCCAACGTCCTGACTTTC,CSASSAGETGANVLTF
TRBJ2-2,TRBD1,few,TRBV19,TGTGCCAGTAGTAGGGCCGGGACAGTGAACACCGGGGAGCTGTTTTTT,CASSRAGTVNTGELFF
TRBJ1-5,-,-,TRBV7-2,TGTGCCAGCAGCCCTTTGGGCGGGAGCAATCAGCCCCAGCATTTT,CASSPLGGSNQPQHF
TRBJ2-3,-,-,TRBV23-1,TGCGCCAGCAGTCAATGTGGGCAGCTCGTGGATACGCAGTATTTT,CASSQCGQLVDTQYF
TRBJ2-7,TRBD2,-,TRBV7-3,TGTGCCAGCAGCTTGGAGGGAGGGCCGGGGGAGCAGTACTTC,CASSLEGGPGEQYF
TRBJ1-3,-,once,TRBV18,TGTGCCAGCTCACCCCTGGACTCAACTGGAAACACCATATATTTT,CASSPLDSTGNTIYF
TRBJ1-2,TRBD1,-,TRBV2,TGTGCCAGCAGTACCGGGACAGTCCCGAACTATGGCTACACCTTC,CASSTGTVPNYGYTF
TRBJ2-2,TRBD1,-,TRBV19,TGTGCCAGTAGTCCGGGGACAGCGAACACCGGGGAGCTGTTTTTT,CASSPGTANTGELFF
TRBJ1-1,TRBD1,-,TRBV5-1,TGCGCCAGCAGACAGGGGGCGGACACTGAAGCTTTCTTT,CASRQGADTEAFF
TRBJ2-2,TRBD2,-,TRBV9,TGTGCCAGCAGCGTACGGGGGGGCCCAGACACCGGGGAGCTGTTTTTT,CASSVRGGPDTGELFF
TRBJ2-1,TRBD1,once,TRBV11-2,TGTGCCAGCAGCCCCTTAGGGACAGGCAAACTGAATGAGCAGTTCTTC,CASSPLGTGKLNEQFF
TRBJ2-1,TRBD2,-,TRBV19,TGTGCCAGTAGTATCGAAGCGGGGGGATACAATGAGCAGTTCTTC,CASSIEAGGYNEQFF
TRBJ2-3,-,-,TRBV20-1,TGCAGTGCCCTCACAGATACGCAGTATTTT,CSALTDTQYF
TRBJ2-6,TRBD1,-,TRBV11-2,TGTGCCAGCAGCTTTACAGGGGGCGCTGGGGCCAACGTCCTGACTTTC,CASSFTGGAGANVLTF
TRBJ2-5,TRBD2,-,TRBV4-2,TGTGCCAGCAGCCCACCCACTAGCGGGGGGGGCGGGACCCAGTACTTC,CASSPPTSGGGGTQYF
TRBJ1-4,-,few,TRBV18,TGTGCCAGCTCACCAAACCCAGGGGAGTATGAAAAACTGTTTTTT,CASSPNPGEYEKLFF
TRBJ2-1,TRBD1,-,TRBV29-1,TGCAGCGTGATGTCAGGGACAGTGTCCTACAATGAGCAGTTCTTC,CSVMSGTVSYNEQFF
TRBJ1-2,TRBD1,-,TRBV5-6,TGTGCCAGCAGCTTGACAGGGGGGAAAGGCTACACCTTC,CASSLTGGKGYTF
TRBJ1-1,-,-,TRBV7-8,TGTGCCAGCAGCTTACAGGGTTGGAACACTGAAGCTTTCTTT,CASSLQGWNTEAFF
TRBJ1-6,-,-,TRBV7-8,TGTGCCAGCAGCTTAGTGGATGCGAGGGCCCAGGTTGGCTCACCCCTCCACTTT,CASSLVDARAQVGSPLHF
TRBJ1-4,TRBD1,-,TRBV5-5,TGTGCCAGCAGCCCGACTCCCCCTAGACAGGGGAATGAAAAACTGTTTTTT,CASSPTPPRQGNEKLFF
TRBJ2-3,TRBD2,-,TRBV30,TGTGCCTGGAGACTAGCGGGACTAGATACGCAGTATTTT,CAWRLAGLDTQYF
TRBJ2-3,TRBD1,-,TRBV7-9,TGTGCCAGCAGCCCGTATTATCGACAGGGGGCAGGAGATACGCAGTATTTT,CASSPYYRQGAGDTQYF
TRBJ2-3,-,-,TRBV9,TGTGCCAGCAGCGCGAGGGGGGGGCAAAACACAGATACGCAGTATTTT,CASSARGGQNTDTQYF
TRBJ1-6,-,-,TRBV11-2,TGTGCCAGCAGTCCTGTCGGGGGAAATTCACCCCTCCACTTT,CASSPVGGNSPLHF
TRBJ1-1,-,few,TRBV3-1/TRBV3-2,TGTGCCAGCAGCCAAGGGGGAGTGGGAGCTTTCTTT,CASSQGGVGAFF
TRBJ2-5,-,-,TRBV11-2,TGTGCCAGCAGCTTCGGCGGGTACCAAGAGACCCAGTACTTC,CASSFGGYQETQYF
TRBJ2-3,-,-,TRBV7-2,TGTGCCAGCAGCTTCCAACCGTTAGGGGGCACAGATACGCAGTATTTT,CASSFQPLGGTDTQYF
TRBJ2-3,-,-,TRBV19,TGTGCCAGTAGTTCTACAGGAGGGAGCGCAGATACGCAGTATTTT,CASSSTGGSADTQYF
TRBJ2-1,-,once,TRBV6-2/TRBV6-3,TGTGCCAGCAGTTACTTCAGGGGCTCCTACAATGAGCAGTTCTTC,CASSYFRGSYNEQFF
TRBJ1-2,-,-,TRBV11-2,TGTGCCAGCAGGTTCTCGTCGGGTATGAGGTACACCTTC,CASRFSSGMRYTF
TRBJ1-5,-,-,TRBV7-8,TGTGCCAGCAGCGCCCGGCGGACTCAGTATAGCAATCAGCCCCAGCATTTT,CASSARRTQYSNQPQHF
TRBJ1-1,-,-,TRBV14,TGTGCCAGCAGCATCCGGGGGGGCAACACTGAAGCTTTCTTT,CASSIRGGNTEAFF
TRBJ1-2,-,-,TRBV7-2,TGTGCCAGCAGCTCCGGACAAGTAAGATATGGCTACACCTTC,CASSSGQVRYGYTF
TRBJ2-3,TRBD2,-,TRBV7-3,TGTGCCAGCAGCGCCTTAGCGGGAGTTGGGACAGATACGCAGTATTTT,CASSALAGVGTDTQYF
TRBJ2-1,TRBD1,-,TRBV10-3,TGTGCCATCAGTGCGGGGACAGGGGTGGGCAATGAGCAGTTCTTC,CAISAGTGVGNEQFF
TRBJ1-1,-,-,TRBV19,TGTGCCAGTAGTATTTGGGGGGTCCCTGAAGCTTTCTTT,CASSIWGVPEAFF
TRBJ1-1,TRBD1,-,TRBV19,TGTGCCAGTAGTATCGAATCAGGGGGAGTACTTGAAGCTTTCTTT,CASSIESGGVLEAFF
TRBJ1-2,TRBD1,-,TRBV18,TGTGCCAGCTCACCGGGACAGGGGGCTGGTGGCTACACCTTC,CASSPGQGAGGYTF
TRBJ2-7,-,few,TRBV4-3,TGCGCCAGCAGCCAAGTCCGCAGTTCCTACGAGCAGTACTTC,CASSQVRSSYEQYF
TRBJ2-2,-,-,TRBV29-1,TGCAGCCTGGACAGTGGCACCGGGGAGCTGTTTTTT,CSLDSGTGELFF
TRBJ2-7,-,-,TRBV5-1,TGCGCCAGCAGCTTGTCTAGTATGGAGCAGTACTTC,CASSLSSMEQYF
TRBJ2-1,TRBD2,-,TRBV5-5,TGTGCCAGCAGCTTGGGACTAGCGGCGACCTACAATGAGCAGTTCTTC,CASSLGLAATYNEQFF
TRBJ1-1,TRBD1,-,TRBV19,TGTGCCAGTAGTCAACGACAGGGCGGCACTGAAGCTTTCTTT,CASSQRQGGTEAFF
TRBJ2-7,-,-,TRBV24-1,TGTGCCACCAGTGATCCAGGGGTGAGGGAGCAGTACTTC,CATSDPGVREQYF
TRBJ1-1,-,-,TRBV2,TGTGCCAGCAGTGGACTGGGGGCAGCGAACACTGAAGCTTTCTTT,CASSGLGAANTEAFF
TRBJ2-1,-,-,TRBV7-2,TGTGCCAGCAGCACGTGGGGGGGGCGGAATGAGCAGTTCTTC,CASSTWGGRNEQFF
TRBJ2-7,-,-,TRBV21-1,TGTGCCACCTCTTACGAGCAGTACTTC,CATSYEQYF
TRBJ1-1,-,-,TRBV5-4,TGTGCCAGCAGTCTGGAAGGGGTGAGAGGTACTGAAGCTTTCTTT,CASSLEGVRGTEAFF
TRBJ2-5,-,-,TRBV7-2,TGTGCCAGCAGCTTAGCGGGCGGGGAGTCGGAGACCCAGTACTTC,CASSLAGGESETQYF
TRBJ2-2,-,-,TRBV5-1,TGCGCCAGCAGCTTAACCGGGGTCGGGGAGCTGTTTTTT,CASSLTGVGELFF
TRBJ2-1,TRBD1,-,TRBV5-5,TGTGCCAGCAGCTTGTCGAAGGACAGGGGGACCGATGAGCAGTTCTTC,CASSLSKDRGTDEQFF
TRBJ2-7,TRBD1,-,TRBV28,TGTGCCAGCAGTTTAAGACAGGGGTTACCCCCCTACGAGCAGTACTTC,CASSLRQGLPPYEQYF
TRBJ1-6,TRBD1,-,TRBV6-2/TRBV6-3,TGTGCCAGCAGCACAGGGGAACGAGGCTCACCCCTCCACTTT,CASSTGERGSPLHF
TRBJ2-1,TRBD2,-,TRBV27,TGTGCCAGCAGTCGCAACCTTGGGGGGGTTGATGAGCAGTTCTTC,CASSRNLGGVDEQFF